What follows are 22 T cell receptor beta chains derived from one specimen sequenced in a study of CD8 T cells in ankylosing spondylitis. TCRdb re-called the 5' RACE reads with MiXCR, one entry per CDR3 protein. The profile shows some 87,000 distinct CDR3 sequences, around 9.4% of them singletons. The source material was blood, either unsorted or a sorted T cell fraction (not recorded which). The receptors derive from a male donor with ankylosing spondylitis or in good health (not recorded which).

This clonotype has at least ten counts. CDR3 amino acids: CASSYSRQGDEKLFF. CDR3 coding DNA: TGTGCCAGCAGTTACTCCCGCCAGGGGGATGAAAAACTGTTTTTT. This chain uses TRBV6-5 with TRBJ1-4, with 7 bases matching TRBD1. Germline lookup yields CDR1 MNHEY and CDR2 SVGAGI. The junction had 4 bases not matched to a gene; V was cut back by 0 bases and J by 6 bases. The CDR3 spans 15 residues.

The sample holds many counts of this clonotype. The chain joins TRBV7-3 to TRBJ2-1; 12 bases match TRBD2. The CDR3 length is 16 residues. The junction had 3 bases not matched to a gene; V was cut back by 1 base and J by 5 bases. CDR1 and CDR2 (germline): SGHTA, FQGTGA. CDR3 nucleotide sequence: TGTGCCAGCAGCTTAAGGCCTAGCGGGGGGGACAATGAGCAGTTCTTC. Translating gives CASSLRPSGGDNEQFF.

This clonotype was counted a few times. A much larger clone differs by one base, so this may be a read error. The chain joins TRBV29-1 to TRBJ2-7; a possible D gene is TRBD2 (6 bases). The CDR3 has 12 amino acids. The germline V gene encodes CDR1 SQVTM and CDR2 ANQGSEA. Trimming pared 6 bases from V and 3 bases from J, leaving 12 bases between. This CDR3 reads CSVGGRLYEQYF. CDR3 DNA: TGCAGCGTGGGAGGCAGACTCTACGAGCAGTACTTC.

This clonotype was detected ten times or more. This chain uses TRBV7-8 with TRBJ1-5, with 8 bases lining up with TRBD1. Trimming removed 5 bases from V and 6 bases from J; junction bases left unmatched: 15. The CDR3 has 17 residues. Germline-derived CDR1 and CDR2 are SGHVS and FQNEAQ. In nucleotides, the CDR3 is TGTGCCAGCAGCCCACGGACAGGGAAAGTTGTCAGTCAGCCCCAGCATTTT. As protein: CASSPRTGKVVSQPQHF.

This clonotype was recorded many times. V gene TRBV9 combines with J gene TRBJ2-7; 10 bases are shared with TRBD2. The ends lost 4 bases at V and 2 bases at J; junction bases unmatched: 9. CDR3 length: 16 residues. In germline, CDR1 is SGDLS, CDR2 YYNGEE. The CDR3 is CASSTTALAGAYEQYF. The CDR3 DNA sequence: TGTGCCAGCAGCACAACAGCTCTAGCGGGGGCCTACGAGCAGTACTTC.

The chain combines TRBV19 with TRBJ1-5, with D possibly TRBD1 on 5 matching bases. The germline CDR1 and CDR2 sequences are LNHDA and SQIVND (reference sequence). The CDR3 extends over 15 amino acids. The V gene lost 4 bases and the J gene lost 3 bases, with 13 bases spanning the gap. CDR3 DNA: TGTGCCAGTAGTAAAGAGGGGTTGAACAATCAGCCCCAGCATTTT. It yields the protein CASSKEGLNNQPQHF.

This clonotype came up many times. V usage is TRBV27 and J usage is TRBJ2-3; D might be TRBD2 (6 bases). V lost 0 bases, J lost 1 base, and 14 bases lay in between. The CDR3 is 17 residues long. Looked up from germline, CDR1 is MNHEY and CDR2 is SMNVEV (reference sequence). CDR3 nucleotide sequence: TGTGCCAGCAGTTTATCGTTGGCGGGGTTAGGCACAGATACGCAGTATTTT. Its translation is CASSLSLAGLGTDTQYF.

This clonotype was seen repeatedly, ten times or more. The chain has TRBV30 and TRBJ1-2; D not resolved. Trimming took 7 bases from V and 4 from J, leaving 13 bases between them. Germline lookup yields CDR1 GTSNPN and CDR2 SVGIG (reference sequence). CDR3 size: 12 residues. CDR3 amino acids: CASYQYFYGYTF. Here the CDR3 DNA reads TGTGCCTCCTATCAGTATTTCTATGGCTACACCTTC. The full variable domain, rest sourced from reference TRBV30 and TRBJ1-2, is SQTIHQWPATLVQPVGSPLSLECTVEGTSNPNLYWYRQAAGRGLQLLFYSVGIGQISSEVPQNLSASRPQDRQFILSSKKLLLSDSGFYLCASYQYFYGYTFGSGTRLTVV.

Many counts were recorded for this clonotype. The chain uses TRBV9 and TRBJ1-3, with no clear D. The CDR3 totals 15 residues. Trimming pared 3 bases from V and 7 bases from J, leaving 17 bases between. Looked up from germline, CDR1 is SGDLS and CDR2 is YYNGEE. This CDR3 reads CASSADSSQMNTIYF. The CDR3 DNA reads TGTGCCAGCAGCGCTGACTCTTCCCAGATGAACACCATATATTTT.

The table lists this clonotype with many counts. V usage is TRBV12-3 or TRBV12-4 and J usage is TRBJ1-5; no clear D gene. Trimming took off 3 bases at V and 0 bases at J, with 3 bases between the two ends. This CDR3 has 13 residues. The CDR3 sequence: CASSFDSNQPQHF. Written as DNA, the CDR3 is TGTGCCAGCAGTTTCGATAGCAATCAGCCCCAGCATTTT.

V and J are TRBV7-9 and TRBJ2-7; D is perhaps TRBD1 or TRBD2 (5 bases each). The CDR3 is 16 amino acids. V was trimmed by 4 bases and J by 6 bases, leaving 22 bases between them. Germline assignment: CDR1 SEHNR and CDR2 FQNEAQ (reference sequence). The CDR3 region is CASSSGRVPLVAEQYF. DNA of the CDR3: TGTGCCAGCAGCTCGGGACGGGTCCCCTTGGTCGCCGAGCAGTACTTC.

V is TRBV15 and J is TRBJ1-1; unclear D gene. The CDR3 is made up of 17 amino acids. CDR1 and CDR2 from the germline V gene are LNHNV and YYDKDF (reference sequence). V shed 4 bases and J shed 3 bases, with 21 bases lying between them. The CDR3 loop reads CATSKKVGLQLDTEAFF. For the CDR3, the DNA is TGTGCCACCAGCAAAAAGGTGGGCCTGCAATTGGACACTGAAGCTTTCTTT.

This chain uses TRBV20-1 with TRBJ2-3; 13 bases agree with TRBD2. The CDR3 has 17 residues. Per germline, CDR1 DFQATT and CDR2 SNEGSKA (reference sequence). The CDR3 protein is CCASEGLAGQSTDTQYF. For the CDR3, the DNA is TGCTGCGCTAGCGAGGGACTAGCGGGGCAGAGCACAGATACGCAGTATTTT.

Ten or more counts support this clonotype. In nucleotides, the CDR3 is TGCGCCAGCAGCCAAACGACAGGGTCGGTCGATGGCTACACCTTC. Residues: CASSQTTGSVDGYTF. V usage is TRBV5-1 and J usage is TRBJ1-2, with 7 bases lining up with TRBD1. Germline CDR1 SGHRS, CDR2 YFSETQ. The trim removed 4 bases at V and 6 bases at J, leaving 12 bases unmatched. The CDR3 contains 15 residues.

This clonotype was picked up many times. This chain links TRBV20-1 with TRBJ2-7; 7 bases match TRBD1. Losses at the gene ends were 6 bases for V and 4 bases for J; bases not matched to a gene: 9. Germline lookup yields CDR1 DFQATT and CDR2 SNEGSKA (reference sequence). The CDR3 totals 13 residues. CDR3 coding DNA: TGCAGTGCGCAAACCGGGACAGCATACGAGCAGTACTTC. Encoded protein: CSAQTGTAYEQYF.

This clonotype appeared many times. A junction end diverges from the germline sequence, so it may reflect a read error. J is TRBJ2-2 and V is TRBV7-7; D not resolved. Germline V lookup: CDR1 SSHAT, CDR2 FNYEAQ (reference sequence). The CDR3 runs to 14 residues. The CDR3 spells CASSPRPRTGELFF. As DNA, the CDR3 is TGTGCTAGCAGCCCCCGACCCCGGACCGGGGAGCTGTTTTTT.

This clonotype was counted many times. V is TRBV27 and J is TRBJ1-5, with a weak D call TRBD1 (5 bases). Germline V gene data show CDR1 as MNHEY and CDR2 as SMNVEV (reference sequence). V lost 6 bases and J 11 bases, leaving 26 bases between the germline ends. CDR3 length: 16 amino acids. The CDR3 DNA follows: TGTGCCAGCAGCCCCTTAACAGGTGGAGACCGGGGGTCCCAGCATTTT. Protein product: CASSPLTGGDRGSQHF.

The CDR3, as DNA: TGTGCCAGCTCACCAACGACAGATGGAAACACCATATATTTT. Translation gives CASSPTTDGNTIYF. The chain joins TRBV18 to TRBJ1-3, with D perhaps TRBD1 (5 bases). This CDR3 contains 14 residues. V was pared by 2 bases and J by 3 bases, with 8 bases between. CDR1 and CDR2 (germline): KGHSH, LQKENI.

The sample holds many counts of this clonotype. The V gene is TRBV3-1, the J gene TRBJ2-1; 10 bases are shared with TRBD2. CDR1 is LGHDT, CDR2 YNNKEL, per germline (reference sequence). Losses at the gene ends were 1 base for V and 8 bases for J; bases not matched to a gene: 14. The CDR3 consists of 18 residues. This CDR3 reads CASSQGFLSGGPDYEQFF. DNA for the CDR3: TGTGCCAGCAGCCAAGGTTTCCTTAGCGGGGGGCCAGACTATGAGCAGTTCTTC.

This clonotype was recorded many times. The V gene is TRBV12-3 or TRBV12-4, the J gene TRBJ2-3; 7 nucleotides align to TRBD1. This CDR3 comprises 15 residues. V was pared by 5 bases and J by 0 bases, with 5 bases of the junction left unmatched. CDR3 sequence reads: CASSAGTASTDTQYF. The CDR3 coding sequence is TGTGCCAGCAGTGCCGGGACAGCCAGCACAGATACGCAGTATTTT.

Remarks on this clonotype: Germline and junction disagree at one end, which may indicate a read error. This sequence joins TRBV28 and TRBJ1-1; possible D gene TRBD1, 5 bases. The CDR3 sequence is 18 residues long. Per the germline V gene, CDR1 is MDHEN and CDR2 is SYDVKM. CDR3 DNA: TGTGCCAGCAGTTTCGAGGTTCCTAGGGGTATAACAACCGCTGACGCTTTCTTT. Its protein product is CASSFEVPRGITTADAFF. Full variable domain (rest looked up from reference TRBV28 and TRBJ1-1): DVKVTQSSRYLVKRTGEKVFLECVQDMDHENMFWYRQDPGLGLRLIYFSYDVKMKEKGDIPEGYSVSREKKERFSLILESASTNQTSMYLCASSFEVPRGITTADAFFGQGTRLTVV.

In this sample, this clonotype turned up a few times. As DNA, the CDR3 is TGCAGCGTTGATGGCAGAGGGACGACCGGGGAGCTGTTTTTT. Translation gives CSVDGRGTTGELFF. This chain uses TRBV29-1 with TRBJ2-2; D assignment may be TRBD1 or TRBD2 (5 bases each). This CDR3 contains 14 residues. CDR1 and CDR2 (germline): SQVTM, ANQGSEA. Trimming left V 3 bases short and J 5 bases short, with 13 bases between.